The rows below give T cell receptor beta chains drawn from one sample of a study of T cells in Graves' hyperthyroidism and ophthalmopathy. TCRdb ran MiXCR on the multiplex PCR reads and lists one entry per CDR3 protein. Among 380,000 or so distinct CDR3 sequences listed, roughly 12% were seen once. Sequences were obtained from blood. The receptors come from a man aged 25 to 45 with Graves' hyperthyroidism that later progressed to Graves' ophthalmopathy. The conserved cysteine and the conserved F or W are not part of the CDR3 here. The order of the fields is clone size, D gene, V gene, CDR3 protein. A D gene is named only where the DNA matches it firmly. The size of a clone is reported for some rows only, either as once, few or many, or as a class for expanded clones.

abundance: .; d_gene: .; v_gene: TRBV10-3; CDR3aa: AISRQGGSYNSPLH
abundance: many; d_gene: .; v_gene: TRBV12-3/TRBV12-4; CDR3aa: ASRQQGRMNTEAF
abundance: few; d_gene: .; v_gene: TRBV29-1; CDR3aa: SVDRAGGELF
abundance: few; d_gene: .; v_gene: TRBV30; CDR3aa: AWSVIKGTEKLF
abundance: few; d_gene: .; v_gene: TRBV20-1; CDR3aa: SARDLRGNSPLH
abundance: many; d_gene: .; v_gene: TRBV6-1; CDR3aa: ASSEAVGASSYNSPLH
abundance: many; d_gene: .; v_gene: TRBV12-3/TRBV12-4; CDR3aa: ASSLEAGAIYEQY
abundance: many; d_gene: .; v_gene: TRBV2; CDR3aa: ASSDYLRTDYGYT
abundance: many; d_gene: .; v_gene: TRBV7-6; CDR3aa: ASSLGSSAEAF
abundance: many; d_gene: .; v_gene: TRBV27; CDR3aa: ASSLRDTYNEQF
abundance: many; d_gene: .; v_gene: TRBV10-3; CDR3aa: AISDYTDYGYT
abundance: many; d_gene: TRBD1; v_gene: TRBV9; CDR3aa: ASSAGTGFYEQY
abundance: .; d_gene: .; v_gene: TRBV9; CDR3aa: ARSVDEDTEAF
abundance: many; d_gene: TRBD1; v_gene: TRBV2; CDR3aa: ASWDRGGSGEQY
abundance: .; d_gene: .; v_gene: TRBV30; CDR3aa: AWSPLYRMYEQY
abundance: .; d_gene: .; v_gene: TRBV3-1; CDR3aa: ASSQGVYSYNSPLH
abundance: .; d_gene: .; v_gene: TRBV20-1; CDR3aa: SARETVQETQY
abundance: few; d_gene: TRBD1; v_gene: TRBV6-9; CDR3aa: ASSSRQGGNEQF
abundance: .; d_gene: .; v_gene: TRBV4-1; CDR3aa: ASSQVGGYEQY
abundance: .; d_gene: .; v_gene: TRBV7-9; CDR3aa: ASSLLGRKAVGQETQY
abundance: many; d_gene: TRBD1; v_gene: TRBV11-3; CDR3aa: ASSLAGTGENNEQF
abundance: many; d_gene: .; v_gene: TRBV6-1; CDR3aa: ASSEQVDTEAF
abundance: few; d_gene: TRBD1; v_gene: TRBV9; CDR3aa: ASSVGTGGSQPQH
abundance: many; d_gene: .; v_gene: TRBV6-2/TRBV6-3; CDR3aa: ASSNILFGQSCEQY
abundance: .; d_gene: .; v_gene: TRBV5-1; CDR3aa: ASSLDGRGSQPQH
abundance: few; d_gene: .; v_gene: TRBV30; CDR3aa: AWWQGPKFVNTEAF
abundance: few; d_gene: TRBD2; v_gene: TRBV28; CDR3aa: ASSPYIAGGRAIQY
abundance: many; d_gene: TRBD1; v_gene: TRBV28; CDR3aa: ASSLTGNGH
abundance: .; d_gene: .; v_gene: TRBV20-1; CDR3aa: SARGLTDTQY
abundance: many; d_gene: .; v_gene: TRBV2; CDR3aa: ASSDQTNQPQH
abundance: .; d_gene: .; v_gene: TRBV19; CDR3aa: ASTPEAGALSNQPQH
abundance: few; d_gene: TRBD1; v_gene: TRBV24-1; CDR3aa: ATSDPDRRYGYT
abundance: few; d_gene: .; v_gene: TRBV3-1; CDR3aa: ASSPRIGFSAQF
abundance: many; d_gene: TRBD1; v_gene: TRBV6-2/TRBV6-3; CDR3aa: ASSYPADDRGAQPQH
abundance: many; d_gene: .; v_gene: TRBV6-5; CDR3aa: ASSYGATDTQY
abundance: .; d_gene: TRBD2; v_gene: TRBV20-1; CDR3aa: SASLLAGGTSTDTQY
abundance: few; d_gene: TRBD2; v_gene: TRBV20-1; CDR3aa: SARDPTSGGAYEQY
abundance: few; d_gene: .; v_gene: TRBV19; CDR3aa: ASSPQGSTLH
abundance: many; d_gene: TRBD1; v_gene: TRBV15; CDR3aa: ATSREGGGGPQH
abundance: few; d_gene: TRBD1; v_gene: TRBV5-1; CDR3aa: ASSSPYRGRTGELF
abundance: .; d_gene: .; v_gene: TRBV6-2/TRBV6-3; CDR3aa: ASARETGRDTQY
abundance: many; d_gene: .; v_gene: TRBV15; CDR3aa: ATSNRGGIEAF
abundance: few; d_gene: .; v_gene: TRBV6-5; CDR3aa: ASILGGAGGRMNTEAF
abundance: .; d_gene: .; v_gene: TRBV5-8; CDR3aa: ASSLSGLDNEKLF
abundance: many; d_gene: TRBD2; v_gene: TRBV12-3/TRBV12-4; CDR3aa: ASSPAGDEQY
abundance: many; d_gene: .; v_gene: TRBV5-1; CDR3aa: ASSLGDNQPQH